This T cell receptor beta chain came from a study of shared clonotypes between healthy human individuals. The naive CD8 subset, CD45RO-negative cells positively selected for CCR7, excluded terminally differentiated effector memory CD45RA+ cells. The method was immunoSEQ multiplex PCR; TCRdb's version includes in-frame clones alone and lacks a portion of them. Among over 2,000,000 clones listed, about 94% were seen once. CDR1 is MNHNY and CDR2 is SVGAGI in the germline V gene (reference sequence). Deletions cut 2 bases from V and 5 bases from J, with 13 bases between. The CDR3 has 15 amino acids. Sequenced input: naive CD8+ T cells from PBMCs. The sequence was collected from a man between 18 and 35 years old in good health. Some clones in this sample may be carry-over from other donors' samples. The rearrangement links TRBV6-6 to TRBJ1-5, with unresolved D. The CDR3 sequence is CASSYVGRLDQPQHF. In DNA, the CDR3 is TGTGCCAGCAGTTACGTGGGCCGGTTAGATCAGCCCCAGCATTTT.